A single sample is the source of the 8 T cell receptor beta chains below, sequenced in a study of a mutant IDH1 vaccine in newly diagnosed glioma. The antigens these receptors bind are not known. Time point: week 23, last vaccination. A single vaccine dose contained 300 ug of mutant IDH1 20-mer peptide, and topical imiquimod was used with it. This table comes from immunoSEQ multiplex PCR, and its TCRdb copy is limited to in-frame clones, with some not included. The data show tens of thousands of clones, roughly four fifths seen once. Sequencing used PBMCs, obtained from a glioma patient whose treatment included an IDH1 peptide vaccine. These receptors were taken from a young man with glioma.

The gene calls are TRBV5-1 and TRBJ2-3, with no clear D. Trimming pared 0 bases from V and 6 bases from J, leaving 8 bases between. The CDR3 has 13 amino acids. Germline loops: CDR1 SGHRS, CDR2 YFSETQ. The CDR3 nucleotides are TGCGCCAGCAGCTTGGCCGCGGAGGATACGCAGTATTTT. Protein product: CASSLAAEDTQYF. The whole variable domain, filled in from reference TRBV5-1 and TRBJ2-3, reads KAGVTQTPRYLIKTRGQQVTLSCSPISGHRSVSWYQQTPGQGLQFLFEYFSETQRNKGNFPGRFSGRQFSNSRSEMNVSTLELGDSALYLCASSLAAEDTQYFGPGTRLTVL.

V is TRBV27 and J is TRBJ2-1, with TRBD2 matching 10 bases. V shed 1 base, J shed 8 bases, and the junction held 14 bases outside the gene matches. The CDR3 has 18 amino acids. The germline V gene has CDR1 MNHEY and CDR2 SMNVEV (reference sequence). Here the CDR3 reads CASSLYRGTSVEGYEQFF. CDR3 nucleotide sequence: TGTGCCAGCAGTTTATATAGGGGGACTAGCGTTGAGGGCTATGAGCAGTTCTTC.

This rearrangement joins TRBV6-5 to TRBJ2-5; D is undetermined. The germline V and J ends were trimmed by 0 bases and 7 bases, with 15 bases remaining between them. Germline assignment: CDR1 MNHEY and CDR2 SVGAGI. The CDR3 is 15 residues long. CDR3 loop: CASSYSPGGLGTQYF. In DNA form, the CDR3 reads TGTGCCAGCAGTTACTCCCCGGGCGGCCTCGGGACCCAGTACTTC.

The rearrangement links TRBV9 to TRBJ2-2; TRBD2 agrees at 9 bases. The CDR3 is 16 amino acids. V dropped 1 base and J dropped 5; count of bases not matched to a gene: 6. Germline V lookup: CDR1 SGDLS, CDR2 YYNGEE. CDR3 amino acids: CASSVRGLALTGELFF. The CDR3 DNA reads as TGTGCCAGCAGCGTAAGGGGACTAGCCCTAACCGGGGAGCTGTTTTTT.

The chain is built from TRBV5-1 and TRBJ2-2; perhaps D is TRBD1 or TRBD2 (6 bases each). V lost 2 bases and J 1 base, leaving 15 bases between the germline ends. The CDR3 has 17 residues. Germline CDR1 and CDR2: SGHRS and YFSETQ. DNA of the CDR3: TGCGCCAGCAGCTTCATCGGGGGCTCAGGGAACACCGGGGAGCTGTTTTTT. Residues: CASSFIGGSGNTGELFF.

The rearrangement joins TRBV5-1 to TRBJ2-3; D possibly corresponds to TRBD2 (5 bases). Germline V gene data show CDR1 as SGHRS and CDR2 as YFSETQ. The CDR3 has 16 amino acids. V gave up 4 bases and J gave up 2 bases, with 17 bases separating them. Here the CDR3 reads CASSPPTDWTTDTQYF. For the CDR3, the DNA is TGCGCCAGCAGCCCCCCTACGGACTGGACCACAGATACGCAGTATTTT.

The chain links TRBV7-2 to TRBJ1-2; tentatively, D is TRBD1 (6 bases). The V gene's germline CDR1 is SGHTA and CDR2 FQGNSA. Trimming took off 3 bases at V and 2 bases at J, with 10 bases between the two ends. The length of the CDR3 is 14 residues. CDR3 in DNA: TGTGCCAGCAGCTTGGGGGGGCGGAACTATGGCTACACCTTC. Translating gives CASSLGGRNYGYTF.

The chain links TRBV7-9 to TRBJ1-1; 8 bases agree with TRBD1. The germline V gene has CDR1 SEHNR and CDR2 FQNEAQ (reference sequence). Losses at the gene ends were 2 bases for V and 4 bases for J; bases not matched to a gene: 3. This CDR3 region has 14 residues. The CDR3: CASSLTGQGTEAFF. CDR3 coding DNA: TGTGCCAGCAGCTTAACCGGACAGGGCACTGAAGCTTTCTTT.